The TCR beta chain described here comes from a study of OX40 agonist ivuxolimab in advanced cancers. The wider study: From about 23 to 85 years was the age range, with a mean of about 54 years, and over 80% were male.

Overall study results and limits: Researchers did not establish what antigens the expanded peripheral T cells target. CD8+ T cells were the subset that, on average, had more expanded clones than CD4+.

CDR1 is MDHEN and CDR2 is SYDVKM in the germline V gene. CDR3 size: 15 residues. Trimming shortened V by 6 bases and J by 4 bases, and 16 bases separated the two germline ends. With respect to this clone: Its antigen is unidentified.

The table came from immunoSEQ multiplex PCR; TCRdb's copy has only in-frame clones and leaves some out. Here the sample spans around 80,000 clones, around 90% being singletons. This chain joins TRBV28 and TRBJ1-3; a weak D match, TRBD1 (6 bases). The sequence came from an adult with an advanced solid tumor such as melanoma, head and neck, liver or kidney cancer. The starting material was CD4+ or CD8+ T cells sorted from blood, obtained in a trial of the OX40 agonist ivuxolimab. The CDR3 loop is CASRPDRSSGNTIYF. Here the CDR3 DNA reads TGTGCCAGCAGACCCGACAGGAGTTCAGGAAACACCATATATTTT.